This T cell receptor beta chain was sequenced during a study of cytomegalovirus exposure and HLA in healthy donors. Whole-study findings and limits: Further analysis, carried out later, found HLA-associated TCR beta chains more clonally expanded than equally common other chains.

The CDR3 is 14 residues long. Germline values: CDR1 SGHNT, CDR2 YYREEE (reference sequence). V was trimmed by 4 bases and J by 2 bases, leaving 12 bases between them. A remark on this clone: The antigen is undetermined.

The PCR used 60 Vbeta and 13 Jbeta primers. Only in-frame clones appear in the TCRdb table, and some are missing; sequencing was by immunoSEQ multiplex PCR. Counted here are some 150,000 clones, approximately 80% occurring once; the ten biggest clones make up 4%. Sequenced sample: PBMCs. The source of this sequence is a woman aged 40 to 55 in good health and CMV-seronegative. This chain connects TRBV5-4 to TRBJ2-5, with D maybe TRBD1 (6 bases). Here the CDR3 reads CASSPVDSQETQYF. As DNA, the CDR3 is TGTGCCAGCAGCCCGGTGGACAGTCAAGAGACCCAGTACTTC.